Listed below are T cell receptor beta chains from one sample, sequenced in a study of shared clonotypes between healthy human individuals. Profiling relied on immunoSEQ multiplex PCR, and the TCRdb table lists in-frame clones only, not all of them. The table records fewer than 650,000 clones, about 80% of them present only once. Specimen: PBMCs. These receptors were obtained from a woman aged 40 to 50 in good health. Some clones in this sample may be carry-over from other donors' samples. Each CDR3 is given with its conserved first and last residue. A D gene is named only where the DNA matches it firmly. Not all rows give a size; the values are once, few, many and, for expanded clones, a class.

size	V	D	J	length	CDR3	DNA
.	TRBV6-5	TRBD1	TRBJ2-5	15	CASSPTGGSQETQYF	TGTGCCAGCAGTCCAACAGGGGGAAGTCAGGAGACCCAGTACTTC
.	TRBV21-1	.	TRBJ2-1	17	CASSKEAGHEFYNEQFF	TGTGCCAGCAGCAAGGAGGCGGGGCACGAATTTTACAATGAGCAGTTCTTC
many	TRBV6-1	TRBD1	TRBJ2-3	15	CASRPPGQGPDTQYF	TGTGCCAGCAGGCCGCCGGGACAGGGCCCAGATACGCAGTATTTT
.	TRBV2	.	TRBJ2-3	12	CASTGAGDTQYF	TGTGCCAGCACAGGGGCAGGAGATACGCAGTATTTT
.	TRBV2	TRBD1	TRBJ1-2	14	CASSEPGQTYGYTF	TGTGCCAGCAGTGAACCGGGACAGACATATGGCTACACCTTC
.	TRBV28	.	TRBJ1-1	12	CASSLGYTEAFF	TGTGCCAGCAGTTTAGGTTACACTGAAGCTTTCTTT
.	TRBV5-5	.	TRBJ1-1	15	CASSSGAGVGTEAFF	TGTGCCAGCAGCTCTGGGGCGGGGGTAGGCACTGAAGCTTTCTTT
.	TRBV29-1	TRBD2	TRBJ2-7	14	CSVVGLAGIYEQYF	TGCAGCGTGGTGGGACTAGCGGGAATCTACGAGCAGTACTTC
.	TRBV5-4	TRBD2	TRBJ2-7	15	CASSLGGLAGDEQYF	TGTGCCAGCAGCTTGGGCGGACTAGCGGGAGACGAGCAGTACTTC
.	TRBV28	TRBD2	TRBJ2-3	15	CASSSQREGLDTQYF	TGTGCCAGCAGTTCACAGCGGGAGGGCCTTGATACGCAGTATTTT
.	TRBV19	.	TRBJ1-2	16	CASSTLGDTLLRGYTF	TGTGCCAGTAGTACTCTAGGGGACACTCTCCTGCGCGGCTACACCTTC
few	TRBV6-1	TRBD1	TRBJ1-5	14	CASSARQGWQPQHF	TGTGCCAGCAGTGCCCGACAGGGCTGGCAGCCCCAGCATTTT
.	TRBV6-5	TRBD2	TRBJ2-7	15	CASSYLRGAPYEQYF	TGTGCCAGCAGTTACTTGCGGGGGGCTCCCTACGAGCAGTACTTC
.	TRBV4-3	.	TRBJ1-5	13	CASSQETNQPQHF	TGCGCCAGCAGCCAAGAGACCAATCAGCCCCAGCATTTT
.	TRBV2	TRBD1	TRBJ1-2	14	CASARRDRVFGYTF	TGTGCCAGCGCCAGGCGGGACAGGGTTTTTGGCTACACCTTC
.	TRBV23-1	.	TRBJ2-7	14	CASISGATSYEQYF	TGCGCCAGCATTTCAGGGGCTACTAGCTACGAGCAGTACTTC
once	TRBV28	.	TRBJ1-2	15	CASSLRGGFNYGYTF	TGTGCCAGCAGCCTCAGGGGAGGTTTTAACTATGGCTACACCTTC
.	TRBV6-6	.	TRBJ2-1	15	CASSQGAGLSNEQFF	TGTGCCAGCAGCCAAGGGGCGGGACTCTCCAATGAGCAGTTCTTC
.	TRBV29-1	TRBD1	TRBJ2-7	15	CSVAHRGLAAYEQYF	TGCAGCGTCGCCCACAGGGGCCTGGCCGCTTACGAGCAGTACTTC
.	TRBV19	.	TRBJ2-3	14	CASSMGLGTDTQYF	TGTGCCAGTAGTATGGGGCTTGGAACAGATACACAGTATTTT
.	TRBV28	.	TRBJ2-4	15	CASSRDGGTKNIQYF	TGTGCCTCTTCCCGGGACGGAGGAACCAAAAACATTCAGTACTTC
.	TRBV7-9	.	TRBJ2-7	17	CASSLDSSGELSYEQYF	TGTGCCAGCAGCTTAGATTCGTCGGGAGAACTCTCCTACGAGCAGTACTTC
few	TRBV29-1	.	TRBJ1-1	15	CSVSLPGALGTEAFF	TGCAGCGTTTCTCTACCGGGGGCGCTGGGGACTGAAGCTTTCTTT
many	TRBV6-4	TRBD2	TRBJ2-3	15	CASRAGTSDIDTQYF	TGTGCCAGCAGGGCCGGGACTAGCGACATAGATACGCAGTATTTT
.	TRBV5-1	.	TRBJ1-1	14	CASSARDVNTEAFF	TGCGCCAGCAGCGCCCGGGACGTTAACACTGAAGCTTTCTTT
.	TRBV7-3	.	TRBJ2-5	15	CASSPHGFKEETQYF	TGTGCCAGCAGCCCCCACGGATTTAAGGAGGAGACCCAGTACTTC
.	TRBV7-9	.	TRBJ2-1	13	CASNREIGIEQFF	TGTGCCAGCAACCGGGAAATTGGTATTGAGCAGTTCTTC
once	TRBV5-1	.	TRBJ2-1	14	CASSGGSSYNEQFF	TGCGCCAGCAGCGGGGGTAGCTCCTACAATGAGCAGTTCTTC
.	TRBV27	.	TRBJ1-5	14	CASRAGNYNQPQHF	TGTGCCAGCAGAGCCGGGAACTACAATCAGCCCCAGCATTTT
.	TRBV4-1	TRBD2	TRBJ2-5	16	CASSQGYSGRPETQYF	TGCGCCAGCAGCCAAGGGTATAGCGGGAGACCAGAGACCCAGTACTTC
.	TRBV6-5	TRBD2	TRBJ2-1	13	CASSFATSGSRFF	TGTGCCAGCAGTTTCGCGACTAGCGGGAGTCGGTTCTTC
once	TRBV7-2	TRBD2	TRBJ2-5	15	CASSLVAGVGETQYF	TGTGCCAGCAGCTTAGTTGCGGGAGTCGGAGAGACCCAGTACTTC
.	TRBV5-5	.	TRBJ2-5	13	CASSLNPGETQYF	TGTGCCAGCAGCTTGAATCCAGGAGAGACCCAGTACTTC
.	TRBV28	TRBD2	TRBJ2-6	12	CAGGSGANVLTF	TGTGCGGGAGGGAGCGGGGCCAACGTCCTGACTTTC
.	TRBV7-8	.	TRBJ2-4	15	CASSLFGRERDIQYF	TGTGCCAGCAGCTTATTTGGCCGGGAGAGGGACATTCAGTACTTC
.	TRBV21-1	.	TRBJ2-1	16	CASSGILAGGPDEQFF	TGTGCCAGCAGCGGAATTCTAGCGGGAGGGCCCGATGAGCAGTTCTTC
.	TRBV2	.	TRBJ1-1	11	CASIEGAQAFF	TGTGCCAGCATCGAGGGCGCCCAAGCTTTCTTT
many	TRBV7-9	TRBD1	TRBJ1-4	18	CASSDRTGTGSTRHKLFF	TGTGCCAGCAGCGACCGGACCGGGACAGGGTCAACCCGTCATAAACTGTTTTTT
many	TRBV11-3	TRBD1	TRBJ2-3	15	CASSLGQLSTDTQYF	TGTGCCAGCAGCTTGGGACAGCTAAGCACAGATACGCAGTATTTT